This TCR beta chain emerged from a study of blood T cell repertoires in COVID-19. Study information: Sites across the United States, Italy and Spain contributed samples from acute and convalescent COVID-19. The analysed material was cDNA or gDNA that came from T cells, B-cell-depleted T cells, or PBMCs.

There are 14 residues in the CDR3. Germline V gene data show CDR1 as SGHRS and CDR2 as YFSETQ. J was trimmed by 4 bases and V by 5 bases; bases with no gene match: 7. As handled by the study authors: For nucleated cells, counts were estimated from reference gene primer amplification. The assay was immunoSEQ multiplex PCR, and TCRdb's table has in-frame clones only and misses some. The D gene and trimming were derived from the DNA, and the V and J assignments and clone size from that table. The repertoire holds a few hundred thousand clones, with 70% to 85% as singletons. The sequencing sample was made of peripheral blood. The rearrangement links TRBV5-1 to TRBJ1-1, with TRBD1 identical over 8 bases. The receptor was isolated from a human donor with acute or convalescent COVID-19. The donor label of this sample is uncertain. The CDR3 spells CASRPNTGGTEAFF. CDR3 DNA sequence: TGCGCCAGCAGGCCAAATACAGGGGGCACTGAAGCTTTCTTT.